The 13 T cell receptor beta chains below come from one sample, sequenced in a study of blood T cell repertoires in COVID-19. Method: immunoSEQ multiplex PCR; TCRdb's copy keeps in-frame clones and lacks some. This table holds 180,000 or so clones, approximately 83% found once. The sample comprised peripheral blood. These receptors were collected from a man in his sixties with acute or convalescent COVID-19.

CDR3 sequence reads: CASSLARPADEQFF. As DNA, the CDR3 is TGCGCCAGCAGCTTGGCCCGGCCCGCGGATGAGCAGTTCTTC. The gene calls are TRBV5-1 and TRBJ2-1, with D hard to call. The CDR3 runs 14 residues. V lost 0 bases, J lost 8 bases, and 12 bases lay in between. The germline V gene has CDR1 SGHRS and CDR2 YFSETQ.

Turning to this clone: The same CDR3 is also encoded by other DNA sequences in this sample. The chain is built from TRBV28 and TRBJ2-7; D remains ambiguous. CDR3 length: 11 amino acids. V lost 6 bases, J lost 1 base, and 4 bases lay in between. CDR1 and CDR2 (germline): MDHEN, SYDVKM. The chain's CDR3 is CASSRSYEQYF. Here the CDR3 DNA reads TGTGCCAGCAGCCGGTCCTACGAGCAGTACTTC.

V usage is TRBV7-8 and J usage is TRBJ1-4; D perhaps matches TRBD1 (5 bases). The CDR3 consists of 15 residues. The germline CDR1 and CDR2 sequences are SGHVS and FQNEAQ. Deletions cut 8 bases from V and 0 bases from J, with 13 bases between. The CDR3 sequence is CASGGTSATNEKLFF. The CDR3 nucleotides read TGTGCCAGCGGAGGGACTTCTGCAACTAATGAAAAACTGTTTTTT.

V is TRBV27 and J is TRBJ1-6; 10 bases fit TRBD1. Germline loops: CDR1 MNHEY, CDR2 SMNVEV (reference sequence). This CDR3 has 15 amino acids. V gave up 5 bases and J gave up 10 bases; unmatched junction bases: 8. CDR3 coding DNA: TGTGCCAGCAGTAGGCGACAGGGGGCAAGCTCACCCCTCCACTTT. Translation: CASSRRQGASSPLHF.

The V gene is TRBV7-9, the J gene TRBJ1-2, with 9 bases lining up with TRBD1. Germline V gene lookup returns CDR1 SEHNR and CDR2 FQNEAQ (reference sequence). The junction had 6 bases not matched to a gene; V was cut back by 4 bases and J by 6 bases. CDR3 size: 14 residues. Here the CDR3 DNA reads TGTGCCAGCAGCTCGGACAGGGGTGGTAATGGCTACACCTTC. Translated, it gives CASSSDRGGNGYTF.

This rearrangement joins TRBV5-4 to TRBJ2-7, with 14 bases fitting TRBD2. The germline CDR1 and CDR2 sequences are SGHNT and YYREEE (reference sequence). Unmatched junction bases numbered 7, after V lost 2 bases and J lost 3 bases. CDR3 size: 17 residues. The CDR3: CASSFRTSGRPYYEQYF. The CDR3 DNA reads as TGTGCCAGCAGCTTTCGGACTAGCGGGAGGCCCTACTACGAGCAGTACTTC.

V usage is TRBV5-6 and J usage is TRBJ1-1; 9 bases match TRBD1. The CDR3 totals 16 residues. The germline V gene encodes CDR1 SGHDT and CDR2 YYEEEE. J was trimmed by 10 bases and V by 4 bases; bases with no gene match: 17. The CDR3 loop reads CASSPNHGQGQYSAFF. CDR3 nucleotide sequence: TGTGCCAGCAGCCCTAACCATGGACAGGGGCAATACTCAGCTTTCTTT.

The chain employs TRBV18 and TRBJ1-6, with D possibly TRBD1 on 5 matching bases. Per germline, CDR1 KGHSH and CDR2 LQKENI. V lost 2 bases and J 3 bases, leaving 11 bases between the germline ends. CDR3 length equals 16 residues. DNA of the CDR3: TGTGCCAGCTCACCAGAACAGGCCGGCTATAATTCACCCCTCCACTTT. This gives the protein CASSPEQAGYNSPLHF.

The chain is built from TRBV24-1 and TRBJ2-3, with D possibly matching TRBD1 (6 bases). CDR1 is KGHDR, CDR2 SFDVKD, per germline. The CDR3 length is 16 residues. With 5 bases removed from V and 4 bases from J, the gap between germline ends came to 18 bases. CDR3 amino acids: CATSAKNRDGADTQYF. CDR3 coding DNA: TGTGCCACCAGTGCCAAGAACAGGGACGGGGCAGATACGCAGTATTTT.

The V gene is TRBV28, the J gene TRBJ2-3; the D gene is possibly TRBD2 (6 bases). CDR3 length equals 15 residues. V was pared by 6 bases and J by 9 bases, with 22 bases between. Looked up from germline, CDR1 is MDHEN and CDR2 is SYDVKM. CDR3 residues: CASRFSGGGAGTQYF. For the CDR3, the DNA is TGTGCCAGCAGATTTAGTGGAGGCGGTGCGGGGACGCAGTATTTT.

This rearrangement joins TRBV28 to TRBJ2-7, with TRBD2 matching 14 bases. V was clipped by 8 bases and J by 2 bases; unmatched bases: 8. CDR3 length: 16 residues. Germline lookup yields CDR1 MDHEN and CDR2 SYDVKM. CDR3 region: CASVSGGLAGAYEQYF. The CDR3, as DNA: TGTGCCAGCGTGTCAGGGGGACTAGCGGGAGCCTACGAGCAGTACTTC.

The chain has TRBV6-2 or TRBV6-3 and TRBJ2-7; maybe TRBD1 (6 bases). CDR1 is MNHEY and CDR2 is SVGEGT in the germline V gene. CDR3 length: 15 residues. Trimming shortened V by 2 bases and J by 2 bases, and 13 bases separated the two germline ends. The CDR3 sequence is CASSYTPRGTYEQYF. DNA for the CDR3: TGTGCCAGCAGTTACACCCCCAGGGGTACCTACGAGCAGTACTTC.

This clone was counted once. CDR3 sequence (DNA): TGCGCCAGCAGCAATTTGGACAGGGGAGAAGAGACCCAGTACTTC. Translated, it gives CASSNLDRGEETQYF. This chain joins TRBV5-1 and TRBJ2-5, with TRBD1 matching over 9 bases. This CDR3 has 15 amino acids. Germline assignment: CDR1 SGHRS and CDR2 YFSETQ. V trimming: 4 bases; J trimming: 3 bases; junction bases outside the gene matches: 7.